This entry lists 13 T cell receptor beta chains sequenced from one sample in a study of CD8 T cells in Susac syndrome. The RNA, roughly 0.5 to 1 ug, was put through reverse transcription using random hexamers. MiXCR, run by TCRdb on the immunoSEQ multiplex PCR reads, gives a single entry per CDR3 protein. The data show approximately 180,000 distinct CDR3 sequences, over 85% seen once. Sample: CD4+ T cells from PBMCs. These receptors were obtained from a human donor with multiple sclerosis.

The chain links TRBV20-1 to TRBJ2-5, with D perhaps matching TRBD2 (5 bases). CDR3 length equals 12 residues. CDR1 is DFQATT and CDR2 is SNEGSKA in the germline V gene (reference sequence). V lost 6 bases and J lost 1, with 9 bases in between. The CDR3 here is CSAQAGQETQYF. For the CDR3, the DNA is TGCAGTGCCCAGGCGGGCCAAGAGACCCAGTACTTC.

The chain links TRBV5-4 to TRBJ2-1; 8 bases fit TRBD2. CDR1 SGHNT and CDR2 YYREEE come from the germline V gene (reference sequence). Trimming cost V 4 bases and J 4 bases; bases outside gene matches: 7. The CDR3 is made up of 15 amino acids. The CDR3 nucleotides are TGTGCCAGCAGCCTCGGGGGGGCGACGTACAATGAGCAGTTCTTC. Its translation: CASSLGGATYNEQFF.

This clonotype was counted a single time. This rearrangement joins TRBV12-3 or TRBV12-4 to TRBJ1-2; D is unresolved. The V end lost 5 bases, the J end lost 6 bases, and 10 bases lay between the germline ends. This CDR3 contains 12 residues. CDR3 nucleotide sequence: TGTGCCAGCAGTCCCCGAGCGGATGGCTACACCTTC. It codes for CASSPRADGYTF.

The chain carries TRBV7-9 and TRBJ1-1; possibly TRBD1 for D (6 bases). Deletions cut 4 bases from V and 6 bases from J, with 12 bases between. The germline V gene encodes CDR1 SEHNR and CDR2 FQNEAQ (reference sequence). The CDR3 runs to 13 residues. The CDR3: CASSSGDLAEAFF. The CDR3 DNA is TGTGCCAGCAGCTCAGGGGATCTCGCTGAAGCTTTCTTT.

This chain links TRBV2 with TRBJ1-1; D possibly corresponds to TRBD1 (5 bases). The CDR3 has 11 amino acids. Deletions cut 7 bases from V and 3 bases from J, with 6 bases between. Germline loops: CDR1 SNHLY, CDR2 FYNNEI. CDR3 sequence: CASTGDTEAFF. CDR3 nucleotide sequence: TGTGCCAGCACGGGGGACACTGAAGCTTTCTTT.

The rearrangement uses TRBV3-1 and TRBJ2-5; D gene uncertain. Germline assignment: CDR1 LGHDT and CDR2 YNNKEL (reference sequence). This CDR3 comprises 14 residues. V was pared by 4 bases and J by 4 bases, with 13 bases between. The CDR3 DNA is TGTGCCAGCAGCCCCCCTAAGGGTGGAGAGACCCAGTACTTC. Translating gives CASSPPKGGETQYF.

V gene TRBV12-3 or TRBV12-4 combines with J gene TRBJ1-2; D unresolved. There are 15 residues in the CDR3. V gave up 0 bases and J gave up 5 bases, with 13 bases separating them. CDR3 sequence: CASSLALRGNYGYTF. The CDR3 nucleotides are TGTGCCAGCAGTTTAGCGCTCCGGGGAAATTATGGCTACACCTTC.

This chain uses TRBV2 with TRBJ1-1; D remains unclear. Trimming left V 2 bases short and J 2 bases short, with 6 bases between. Germline V CDR1 and CDR2: SNHLY, FYNNEI. The CDR3 covers 13 residues. CDR3 loop: CASSENTNTEAFF. The DNA for the CDR3 is TGTGCCAGCAGTGAAAACACCAACACTGAAGCTTTCTTT.

The chain carries TRBV5-4 and TRBJ1-2; maybe TRBD1 (6 bases). The V gene lost 0 bases and the J gene lost 4 bases, with 13 bases spanning the gap. Germline CDR1 and CDR2: SGHNT and YYREEE (reference sequence). The CDR3 runs to 15 residues. The CDR3 here is CASSLGPQGSYGYTF. The CDR3 region has the DNA TGTGCCAGCAGCTTGGGGCCACAGGGATCCTATGGCTACACCTTC.

The genes are TRBV24-1 and TRBJ2-1, with 9 bases identical to TRBD2. The CDR3 is 17 amino acids. The ends lost 5 bases at V and 7 bases at J; junction bases unmatched: 14. CDR1 and CDR2 from the germline V gene are KGHDR and SFDVKD. The CDR3 loop is CATSAGDSGRGGNEQFF. DNA of the CDR3: TGTGCCACCAGTGCTGGGGATAGCGGGAGAGGGGGGAATGAGCAGTTCTTC.

This rearrangement joins TRBV4-1 to TRBJ1-5; D perhaps matches TRBD1 (5 bases). This CDR3 contains 17 residues. Germline-derived CDR1 and CDR2 are MGHRA and YSYEKL. The V and J ends lost 0 bases and 1 base respectively, with 13 bases between them. The CDR3: CASSQDIIGASNQPQHF. The CDR3 DNA is TGCGCCAGCAGCCAAGATATAATAGGGGCCAGCAATCAGCCCCAGCATTTT.

V is TRBV2 and J is TRBJ1-1; no clear D. The CDR3 contains 12 residues. Germline CDR1 and CDR2: SNHLY and FYNNEI. The V and J ends lost 4 bases and 2 bases respectively, with 5 bases between them. The CDR3 nucleotides are TGTGCCAGCAGTGTGGTTAACACTGAAGCTTTCTTT. Translating it yields CASSVVNTEAFF.

CDR3 amino acids: CASRRENTGELFF. Written as DNA, the CDR3 is TGTGCCAGCAGGCGGGAAAACACCGGGGAGCTGTTTTTT. V and J are TRBV2 and TRBJ2-2, with D possibly matching TRBD2 (6 bases). This CDR3 has 13 amino acids. Germline V gene sequence: CDR1 SNHLY, CDR2 FYNNEI. Between the trimmed V and J ends, which lost 6 bases and 2 bases, there was a span of 7 bases.